This T cell receptor (beta chain) was profiled in a study of cytotoxic CD8 clonotypes in ibrutinib-treated CLL. Background on the study: 24 partial and 2 complete responses; at median approximately 68 months, roughly 15 remitted, some twelve progressed. Study-level results: Private clonotypes, not public ones, expanded at ibrutinib response. A rise in clonality was seen at ibrutinib response, and a fall back toward baseline was seen at progression.

The repertoire was sequenced with immunoSEQ multiplex PCR; TCRdb's copy has only in-frame clones and lacks some. The sample carries tens of thousands of clones, about 82% recorded once. As concerns this clone: The antigen remains undetermined.

This sample comprised PBMCs, obtained after 24 months of ibrutinib treatment. The sequence was collected from a human donor with chronic lymphocytic leukemia.

The CDR3 sequence is CASSLRGSYNSPLHF. CDR3 nucleotides: TGTGCCAGCAGCTTGAGGGGTTCCTATAATTCACCCCTCCACTTT. The rearrangement uses TRBV11-2 and TRBJ1-6, with D possibly TRBD1 on 5 matching bases. CDR1 and CDR2 (germline): SGHAT, FQNNGV. This CDR3 spans 15 amino acids. V dropped 3 bases and J dropped 1 base, with 7 bases sitting between them.